The present T cell receptor beta chain was sequenced within a study of cytomegalovirus exposure and HLA in healthy donors. Produced via immunoSEQ multiplex PCR; TCRdb's table is partial and in-frame only. The sample gives about 110,000 clones, roughly 88% of which show up once; around 3.1% is in the top ten. With regard to this clone: Its antigen is unknown.

Regarding the study as a whole: In vitro testing confirmed a few CMV-associated chains as specific for CMV antigens. Listed as cytomegalovirus-associated were approximately 160 TCR beta chains.

Germline V lookup: CDR1 SGHDT, CDR2 YYEEEE. The CDR3 loop spans 16 amino acids. Trimming left V 4 bases short and J 0 bases short, with 14 bases between. Material: PBMCs. The receptor was isolated from a young woman in good health and CMV-seronegative. The V call is TRBV5-6, the J call TRBJ1-3, with D tentatively TRBD1 (5 bases). CDR3 nucleotides: TGTGCCAGCAGCGAAGGACAACAGGTCTCTGGAAACACCATATATTTT. Translation gives CASSEGQQVSGNTIYF.